This paragraph covers one T cell receptor beta chain sequence. Generated by immunoSEQ multiplex PCR, the TCRdb table keeps only in-frame clones and is missing some. Of hundreds of thousands of clones detected, roughly nine tenths appear once; the ten largest clones hold over 2%. The data belong to a study of blood T cell repertoires in COVID-19. Study as a whole: Some COVID-19 samples were acute and others convalescent; all came from the United States, Italy and Spain. Sources were T cells, B-cell-depleted T cells, or PBMCs; the material itself was cDNA or gDNA.

Germline V gives CDR1 LNHDA, CDR2 SQIVND (reference sequence). This CDR3 comprises 15 residues. Trimming took 7 bases from V and 4 from J, leaving 14 bases between them. The chain is built from TRBV19 and TRBJ1-6, with D unclear. Sequencing used PBMCs or T cells enriched from blood (not recorded which). This receptor was identified in a woman younger than 35 who had recovered from COVID-19. CDR3 nucleotide sequence: TGTGCCAGTACTCCCCGGAGTAGATATAATTCACCCCTCCACTTT. This sequence encodes CASTPRSRYNSPLHF.